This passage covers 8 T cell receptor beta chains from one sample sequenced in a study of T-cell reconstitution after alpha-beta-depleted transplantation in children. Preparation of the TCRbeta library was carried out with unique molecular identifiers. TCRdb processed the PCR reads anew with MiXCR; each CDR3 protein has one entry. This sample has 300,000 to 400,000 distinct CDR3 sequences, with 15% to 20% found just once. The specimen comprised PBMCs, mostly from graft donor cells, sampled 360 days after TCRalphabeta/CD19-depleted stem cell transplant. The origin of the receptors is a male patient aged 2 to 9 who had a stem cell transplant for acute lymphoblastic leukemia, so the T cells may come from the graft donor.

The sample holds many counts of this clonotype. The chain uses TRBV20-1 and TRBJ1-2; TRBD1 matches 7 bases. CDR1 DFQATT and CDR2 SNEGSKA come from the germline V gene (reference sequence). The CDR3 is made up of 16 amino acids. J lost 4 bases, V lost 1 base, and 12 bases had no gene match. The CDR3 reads CSARATDRSISYGYTF. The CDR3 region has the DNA TGCAGTGCTAGAGCTACGGACAGGAGTATTAGCTATGGCTACACCTTC.

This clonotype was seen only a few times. DNA of the CDR3: TGCGCCAGCAGCCCACCACAGGGAACCATCTCCTACGAGCAGTACTTC. Its protein product is CASSPPQGTISYEQYF. The chain combines TRBV5-1 with TRBJ2-7; tentative D call: TRBD1 (6 bases). V lost 4 bases, J lost 0 bases, and 17 bases lay in between. Germline V gene sequence: CDR1 SGHRS, CDR2 YFSETQ. The length of the CDR3 is 16 residues.

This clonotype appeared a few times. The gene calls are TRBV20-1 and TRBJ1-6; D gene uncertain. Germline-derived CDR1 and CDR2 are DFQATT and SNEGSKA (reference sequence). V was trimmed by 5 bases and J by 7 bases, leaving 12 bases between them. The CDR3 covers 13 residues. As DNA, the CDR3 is TGCAGTGCTCCTTCCTCGTCCAATTCACCCCTCCACTTT. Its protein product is CSAPSSSNSPLHF.

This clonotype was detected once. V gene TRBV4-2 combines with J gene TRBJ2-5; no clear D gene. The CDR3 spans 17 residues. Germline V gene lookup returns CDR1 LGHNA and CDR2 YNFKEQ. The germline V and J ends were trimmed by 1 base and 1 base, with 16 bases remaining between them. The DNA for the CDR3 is TGTGCCAGCAGCCAAGGGGTCGCGAGAGGCGGCCAAGAGACCCAGTACTTC. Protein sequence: CASSQGVARGGQETQYF.

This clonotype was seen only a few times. The CDR3 reads CASSAGLGLGELFF. The DNA of the CDR3 is TGTGCCAGCAGCGCCGGTCTGGGTTTAGGGGAGCTGTTTTTT. The rearrangement joins TRBV7-3 to TRBJ2-2; no definite D call. The V end was cut by 5 bases, the J end by 8 bases, with 15 bases between. This CDR3 is built from 14 residues. Germline V gene lookup returns CDR1 SGHTA and CDR2 FQGTGA.

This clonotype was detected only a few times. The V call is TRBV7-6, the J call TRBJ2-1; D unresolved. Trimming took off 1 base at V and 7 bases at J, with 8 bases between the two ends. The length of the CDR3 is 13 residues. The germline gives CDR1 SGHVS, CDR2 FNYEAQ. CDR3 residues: CASSLGVTNEQFF. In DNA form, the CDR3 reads TGTGCCAGCAGCTTAGGGGTTACGAATGAGCAGTTCTTC.

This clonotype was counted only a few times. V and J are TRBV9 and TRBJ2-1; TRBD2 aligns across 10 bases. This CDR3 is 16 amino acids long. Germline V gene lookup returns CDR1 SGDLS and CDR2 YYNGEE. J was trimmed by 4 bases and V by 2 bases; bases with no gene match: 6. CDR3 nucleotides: TGTGCCAGCAGCGTGCTAGCGGGAGAGGGTTACAATGAGCAGTTCTTC. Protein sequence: CASSVLAGEGYNEQFF. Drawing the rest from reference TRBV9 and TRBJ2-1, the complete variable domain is DSGVTQTPKHLITATGQRVTLRCSPRSGDLSVYWYQQSLDQGLQFLIQYYNGEERAKGNILERFSAQQFPDLHSELNLSSLELGDSALYFCASSVLAGEGYNEQFFGPGTRLTVL.

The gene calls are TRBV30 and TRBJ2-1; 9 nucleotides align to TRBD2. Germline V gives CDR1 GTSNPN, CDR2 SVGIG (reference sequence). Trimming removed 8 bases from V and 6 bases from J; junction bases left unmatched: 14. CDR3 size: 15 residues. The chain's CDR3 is CAREHRREGRNEQFF. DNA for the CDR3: TGTGCCCGCGAGCATCGGCGGGAGGGCCGCAATGAGCAGTTCTTC.